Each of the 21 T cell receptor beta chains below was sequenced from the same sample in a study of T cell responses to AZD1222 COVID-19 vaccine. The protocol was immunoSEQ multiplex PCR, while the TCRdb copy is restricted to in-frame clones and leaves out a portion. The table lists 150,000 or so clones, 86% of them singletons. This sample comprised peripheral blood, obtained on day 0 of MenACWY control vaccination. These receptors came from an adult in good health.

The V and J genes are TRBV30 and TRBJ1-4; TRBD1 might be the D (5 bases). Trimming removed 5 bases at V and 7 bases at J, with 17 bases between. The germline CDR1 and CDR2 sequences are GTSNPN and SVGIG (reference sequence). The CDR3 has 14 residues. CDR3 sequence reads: CAWDPPTVGEKLFF. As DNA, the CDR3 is TGTGCCTGGGACCCCCCGACAGTGGGTGAAAAACTGTTTTTT.

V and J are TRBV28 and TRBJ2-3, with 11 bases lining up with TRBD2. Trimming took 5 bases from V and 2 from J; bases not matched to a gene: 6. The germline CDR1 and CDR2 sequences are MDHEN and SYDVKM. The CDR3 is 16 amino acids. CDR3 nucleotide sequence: TGTGCCAGCAGTCAAACGACTAGCGGGGTCACAGATACGCAGTATTTT. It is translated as CASSQTTSGVTDTQYF.

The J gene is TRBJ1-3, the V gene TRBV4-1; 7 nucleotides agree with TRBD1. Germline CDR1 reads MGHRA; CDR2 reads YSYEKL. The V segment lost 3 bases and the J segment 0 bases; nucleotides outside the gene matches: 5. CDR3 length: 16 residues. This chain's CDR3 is CASSHPGQTSGNTIYF. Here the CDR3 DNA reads TGCGCCAGCAGCCACCCGGGACAGACCTCTGGAAACACCATATATTTT.

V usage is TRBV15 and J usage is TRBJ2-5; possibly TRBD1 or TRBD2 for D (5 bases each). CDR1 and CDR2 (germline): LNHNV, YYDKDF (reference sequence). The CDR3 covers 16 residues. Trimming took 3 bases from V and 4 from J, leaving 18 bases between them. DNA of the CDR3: TGTGCCACCAGCAGGACCGGGACCCAATTAGGAGAGACCCAGTACTTC. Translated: CATSRTGTQLGETQYF.

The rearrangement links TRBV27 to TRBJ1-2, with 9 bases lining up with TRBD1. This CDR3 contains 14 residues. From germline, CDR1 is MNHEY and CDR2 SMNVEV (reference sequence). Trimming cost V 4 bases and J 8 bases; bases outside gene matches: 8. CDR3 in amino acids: CASSWTGADGGYTF. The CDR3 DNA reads TGTGCCAGCAGTTGGACAGGGGCGGACGGGGGCTACACCTTC.

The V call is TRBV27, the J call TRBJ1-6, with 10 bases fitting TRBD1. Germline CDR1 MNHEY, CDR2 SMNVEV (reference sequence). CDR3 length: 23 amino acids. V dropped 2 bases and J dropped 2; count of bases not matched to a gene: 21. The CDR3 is CASSLVRLGTGEGFLPYNSPLHF. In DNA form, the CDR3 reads TGTGCCAGCAGTTTAGTCAGGTTAGGGACAGGGGAAGGATTCCTTCCCTATAATTCACCCCTCCACTTT.

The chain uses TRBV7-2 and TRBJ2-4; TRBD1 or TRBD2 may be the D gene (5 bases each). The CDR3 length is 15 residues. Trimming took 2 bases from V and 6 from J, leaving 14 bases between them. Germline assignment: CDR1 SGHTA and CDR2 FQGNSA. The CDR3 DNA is TGTGCCAGCAGCTTAATATCGGGGCTAGGAAACATTCAGTACTTC. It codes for CASSLISGLGNIQYF. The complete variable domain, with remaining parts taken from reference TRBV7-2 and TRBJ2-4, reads GAGVSQSPSNKVTEKGKDVELRCDPISGHTALYWYRQSLGQGLEFLIYFQGNSAPDKSGLPSDRFSAERTGGSVSTLTIQRTQQEDSAVYLCASSLISGLGNIQYFGAGTRLSVL.

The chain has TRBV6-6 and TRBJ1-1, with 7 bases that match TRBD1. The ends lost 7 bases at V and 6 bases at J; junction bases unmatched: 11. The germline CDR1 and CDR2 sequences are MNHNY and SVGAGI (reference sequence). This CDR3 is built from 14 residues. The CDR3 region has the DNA TGTGCCAGCACAATCTCTCCCCAGGGGGCTGAAGCTTTCTTT. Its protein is CASTISPQGAEAFF.

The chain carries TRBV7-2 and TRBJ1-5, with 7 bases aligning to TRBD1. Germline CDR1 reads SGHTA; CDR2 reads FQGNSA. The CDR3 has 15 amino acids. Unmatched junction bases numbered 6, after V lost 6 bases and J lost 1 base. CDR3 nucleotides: TGTGCCAGCAGTACTAGGACAGGCAGCAATCAGCCCCAGCATTTT. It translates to CASSTRTGSNQPQHF.

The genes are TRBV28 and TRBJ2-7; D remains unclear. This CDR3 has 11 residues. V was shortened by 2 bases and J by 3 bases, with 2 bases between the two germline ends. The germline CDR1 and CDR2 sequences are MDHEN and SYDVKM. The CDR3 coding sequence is TGTGCCAGCAGTTTAGGCTACGAGCAGTACTTC. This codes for CASSLGYEQYF.

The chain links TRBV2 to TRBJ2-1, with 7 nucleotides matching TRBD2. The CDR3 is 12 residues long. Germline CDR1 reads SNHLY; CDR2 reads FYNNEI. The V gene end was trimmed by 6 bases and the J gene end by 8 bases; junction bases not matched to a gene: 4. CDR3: CASSGLEDEQFF. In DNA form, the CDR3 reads TGTGCCAGCAGCGGACTAGAGGATGAGCAGTTCTTC.

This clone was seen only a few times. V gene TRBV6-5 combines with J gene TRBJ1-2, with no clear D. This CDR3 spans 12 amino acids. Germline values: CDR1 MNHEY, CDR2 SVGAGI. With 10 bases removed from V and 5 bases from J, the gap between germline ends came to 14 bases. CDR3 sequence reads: CAIRSTVYGYTF. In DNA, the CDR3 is TGTGCCATCAGGTCGACGGTATATGGCTACACCTTC.

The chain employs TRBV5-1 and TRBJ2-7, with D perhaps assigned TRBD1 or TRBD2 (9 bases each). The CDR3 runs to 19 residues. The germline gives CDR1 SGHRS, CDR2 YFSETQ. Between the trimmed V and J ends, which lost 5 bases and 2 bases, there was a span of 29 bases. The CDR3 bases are TGCGCCAGCAGGTCCGGGACAGGGCCTCGACTAGCGGATACCTACGAGCAGTACTTC. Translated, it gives CASRSGTGPRLADTYEQYF.

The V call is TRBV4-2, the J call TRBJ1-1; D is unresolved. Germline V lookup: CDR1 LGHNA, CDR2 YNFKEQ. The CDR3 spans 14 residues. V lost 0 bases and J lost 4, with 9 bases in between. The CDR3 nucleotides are TGTGCCAGCAGCCAAGATCCCAGAGGCACTGAAGCTTTCTTT. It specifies CASSQDPRGTEAFF.

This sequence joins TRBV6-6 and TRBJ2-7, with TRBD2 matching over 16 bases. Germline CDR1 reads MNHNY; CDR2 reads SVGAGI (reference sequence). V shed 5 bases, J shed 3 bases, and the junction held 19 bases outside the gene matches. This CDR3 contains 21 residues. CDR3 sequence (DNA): TGTGCCAGCAGTCCCCCTCGGCTGGGACTAGCGGGAGGGCCAGATAACTACGAGCAGTACTTC. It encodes CASSPPRLGLAGGPDNYEQYF.

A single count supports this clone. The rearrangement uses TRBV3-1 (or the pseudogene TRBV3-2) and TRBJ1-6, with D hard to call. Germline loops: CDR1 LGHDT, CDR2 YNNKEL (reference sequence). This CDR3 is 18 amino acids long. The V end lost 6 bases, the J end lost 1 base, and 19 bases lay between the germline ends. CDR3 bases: TGTGCCAGCAGACGGTTAAAAAGGTGCCGGTCCTATAATTCACCCCTCCACTTT. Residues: CASRRLKRCRSYNSPLHF.

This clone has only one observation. CDR3 nucleotides: TGCGCCAGCAGCTTATACAATGAGCAGTTCTTC. Translated, it gives CASSLYNEQFF. The chain has TRBV5-1 and TRBJ2-1; D gene ambiguous. The CDR3 has 11 residues. Trimming removed 2 bases at V and 4 bases at J, with 1 base between. Per germline, CDR1 SGHRS and CDR2 YFSETQ.

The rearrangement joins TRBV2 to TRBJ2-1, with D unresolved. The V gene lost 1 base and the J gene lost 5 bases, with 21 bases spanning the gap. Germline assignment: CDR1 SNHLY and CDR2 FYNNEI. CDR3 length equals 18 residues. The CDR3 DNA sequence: TGTGCCAGCAGTGAAGTCCGGAAGCGACCCAAGTTTAACAATGAGCAGTTCTTC. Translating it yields CASSEVRKRPKFNNEQFF.

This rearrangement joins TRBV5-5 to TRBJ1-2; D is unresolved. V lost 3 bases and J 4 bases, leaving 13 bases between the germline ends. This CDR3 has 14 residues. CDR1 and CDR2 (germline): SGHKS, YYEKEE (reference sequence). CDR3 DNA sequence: TGTGCCAGCAGCTCGGCTTCCGGCTCCTATGGCTACACCTTC. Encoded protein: CASSSASGSYGYTF.

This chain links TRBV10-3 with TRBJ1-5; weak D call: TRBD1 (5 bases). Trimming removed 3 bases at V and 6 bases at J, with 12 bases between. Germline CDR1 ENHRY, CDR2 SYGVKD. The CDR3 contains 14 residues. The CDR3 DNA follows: TGTGCCATCAGTGATCCCAGGGTCGGTCAGCCCCAGCATTTT. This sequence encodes CAISDPRVGQPQHF.

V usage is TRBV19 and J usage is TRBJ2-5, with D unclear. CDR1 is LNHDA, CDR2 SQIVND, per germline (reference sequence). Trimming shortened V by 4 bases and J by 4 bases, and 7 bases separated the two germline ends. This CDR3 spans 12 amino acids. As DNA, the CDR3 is TGTGCCAGTAGTAAAGATCGAGAGACCCAGTACTTC. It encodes CASSKDRETQYF.